The clone carrying this TCR beta chain came up a few times. Beta-chain TCR CDR3 regions were amplified from RNA transcripts. The library came from an HTBI-primed first-round RT-PCR and a second-round multiplex PCR. TCRdb recomputed calls from the multiplex PCR reads with MiXCR, one row per CDR3 protein. The table lists under 800,000 distinct CDR3 sequences, about a fifth of them singletons. The sample originates from a study of Graves' ophthalmopathy and Graves' hyperthyroidism. Per germline, CDR1 MGHRA and CDR2 YSYEKL. The V end lost 3 bases, the J end lost 0 bases, and 15 bases lay between the germline ends. The CDR3 is 17 amino acids.

Sequenced material: peripheral blood. The V and J genes are TRBV4-1 and TRBJ2-4, with D hard to call. This TCR was recovered from a woman between 18 and 30 years old with stable Graves' hyperthyroidism. Some clones in this sample may be carry-over from other donors' samples. Here the CDR3 reads CASSQGMINPAKNIQYF. CDR3 in DNA: TGCGCCAGCAGCCAGGGAATGATTAACCCAGCCAAAAACATTCAGTACTTC.